These 23 T cell receptor beta chains share one sample of origin, sequenced in a study of T cells in Graves' hyperthyroidism and ophthalmopathy. Researchers took RNA transcripts and amplified the TCR beta CDR3 regions from them. In the first-round RT-PCR of the TCR CDR3, the HTBI primer set was used. One entry per CDR3 protein results from TCRdb running MiXCR on the multiplex PCR reads. The sample shows approximately 600,000 distinct CDR3 sequences, around 21% of them seen only once. Material: blood. The receptors here all came from a man between 25 and 39 years old with Graves' ophthalmopathy.

This clonotype was counted only a few times. V and J are TRBV7-2 and TRBJ2-1; the match to TRBD1 covers 11 bases. CDR3 length: 17 amino acids. Trimming took 3 bases from V and 5 from J; bases not matched to a gene: 9. In germline, CDR1 is SGHTA, CDR2 FQGNSA. CDR3: CASSFSLGQGANNEQFF. The CDR3 DNA reads TGTGCCAGCAGCTTCAGCCTTGGACAGGGGGCAAACAATGAGCAGTTCTTC.

The rearrangement uses TRBV27 and TRBJ1-6; 7 nucleotides agree with TRBD1. This CDR3 is 15 amino acids long. The ends lost 3 bases at V and 7 bases at J; junction bases unmatched: 6. Germline-derived CDR1 and CDR2 are MNHEY and SMNVEV (reference sequence). The CDR3 DNA reads as TGTGCCAGCAGTTTTACCGGGACAGTAAATTCACCCCTCCACTTT. The encoded protein is CASSFTGTVNSPLHF.

This chain links TRBV27 with TRBJ2-7; D ambiguous. The V end lost 4 bases, the J end lost 0 bases, and 13 bases lay between the germline ends. The germline V gene encodes CDR1 MNHEY and CDR2 SMNVEV (reference sequence). The length of the CDR3 is 15 residues. The CDR3 sequence is CASSSSDMSSYEQYF. The CDR3 nucleotides are TGTGCCAGCAGTTCCTCTGACATGAGCTCCTACGAGCAGTACTTC.

This clonotype was recorded a few times. The chain uses TRBV27 and TRBJ1-6, with D maybe TRBD1 (5 bases). CDR3 length equals 15 residues. V lost 3 bases and J lost 9, with 15 bases in between. The germline CDR1 and CDR2 sequences are MNHEY and SMNVEV (reference sequence). The CDR3 reads CASSLGRGFVSPLHF. The CDR3 region has the DNA TGTGCCAGCAGTTTGGGACGGGGTTTTGTTTCACCCCTCCACTTT.

The chain carries TRBV7-9 and TRBJ2-1; 10 bases match TRBD1. Germline lookup yields CDR1 SEHNR and CDR2 FQNEAQ (reference sequence). V lost 6 bases, J lost 4 bases, and 6 bases stayed unmatched. The CDR3 contains 15 residues. The CDR3 region has the DNA TGTGCCAGCAGACAAGACAGGGGGCAATACAATGAGCAGTTCTTC. Its protein product is CASRQDRGQYNEQFF.

This clonotype was counted a few times. This chain joins TRBV20-1 and TRBJ2-5, with D possibly TRBD2 on 6 matching bases. The CDR3 has 14 residues. Germline values: CDR1 DFQATT, CDR2 SNEGSKA (reference sequence). V was pared by 3 bases and J by 4 bases, with 15 bases between. The CDR3: CSARWRDRPETQYF. The CDR3, as DNA: TGCAGTGCTAGGTGGAGGGATCGGCCAGAGACCCAGTACTTC.

This chain uses TRBV7-2 with TRBJ2-1, with D possibly being TRBD1 or TRBD2 (6 bases each). V was trimmed by 1 base and J by 9 bases, leaving 13 bases between them. CDR1 and CDR2 (germline): SGHTA, FQGNSA. CDR3 size: 14 residues. The CDR3 DNA reads TGTGCCAGCAGCTTAGATAGGGGGGCAATTGAGCAGTTCTTC. This codes for CASSLDRGAIEQFF.

This clonotype turned up a few times. The V gene is TRBV11-2, the J gene TRBJ2-5; perhaps TRBD2 as D (7 bases). V was clipped by 4 bases and J by 2 bases, with 20 bases between them. CDR3 length: 17 amino acids. The germline V gene has CDR1 SGHAT and CDR2 FQNNGV. The CDR3 loop reads CASSSKGGGTNQETQYF. CDR3 nucleotide sequence: TGTGCCAGCAGCTCGAAGGGGGGGGGGACTAATCAAGAGACCCAGTACTTC.

This chain joins TRBV27 and TRBJ2-7; D remains unclear. This CDR3 is 13 amino acids long. Trimming left V 2 bases short and J 6 bases short, with 11 bases between. Germline CDR1 and CDR2: MNHEY and SMNVEV (reference sequence). In DNA form, the CDR3 reads TGTGCCAGCAGTTTACTGCTGAATTCCGAGCAGTACTTC. It is translated as CASSLLLNSEQYF.

This sequence joins TRBV7-9 and TRBJ2-7; 9 positions agree with TRBD1. CDR1 and CDR2 (germline): SEHNR, FQNEAQ (reference sequence). V dropped 5 bases and J dropped 5; count of bases not matched to a gene: 7. The CDR3 has 14 residues. CDR3 sequence (DNA): TGTGCCAGCAGCCCCGGGACAGGGATCAACGAGCAGTACTTC. Translation: CASSPGTGINEQYF. The whole variable domain, filled in from reference TRBV7-9 and TRBJ2-7, reads DTGVSQNPRHKITKRGQNVTFRCDPISEHNRLYWYRQTLGQGPEFLTYFQNEAQLEKSRLLSDRFSAERPKGSFSTLEIQRTEQGDSAMYLCASSPGTGINEQYFGPGTRLTVT.

With regard to this clonotype: A much larger clone differs from this one at a single base, so this may be a read error. The chain links TRBV20-1 to TRBJ1-1, with a tentative D call TRBD1 (5 bases). The CDR3 extends over 15 amino acids. Germline V gene lookup returns CDR1 DFQATT and CDR2 SNEGSKA (reference sequence). CDR3 residues: CSAGDRTAGTPEAFF. Written as DNA, the CDR3 is TGCAGTGCTGGAGATCGAACAGCAGGGACCCCTGAAGCTTTCTTT.

The chain couples TRBV4-1 to TRBJ2-7; unclear D gene. V lost 1 base and J lost 3, with 10 bases in between. The V gene's germline CDR1 is MGHRA and CDR2 YSYEKL. The length of the CDR3 is 14 residues. In nucleotides, the CDR3 is TGCGCCAGCAGCCAAGTGCCGAGTTACTACGAGCAGTACTTC. This gives the protein CASSQVPSYYEQYF.

The chain couples TRBV27 to TRBJ2-2; D may be TRBD1 or TRBD2 (7 bases each). CDR3 length equals 16 residues. V was pared by 4 bases and J by 3 bases, with 15 bases between. CDR1 is MNHEY, CDR2 SMNVEV, per germline (reference sequence). This chain's CDR3 is CASSSRQGGDTGELFF. The CDR3 bases are TGTGCCAGCAGTTCCCGGCAGGGGGGGGACACCGGGGAGCTGTTTTTT.

This chain uses TRBV5-8 with TRBJ1-3; D not resolved. The CDR3 consists of 16 residues. The germline V gene encodes CDR1 SGHTS and CDR2 YDEGEE. V dropped 0 bases and J dropped 0 bases, with 10 bases sitting between them. The CDR3 nucleotides are TGTGCCAGCAGCTTGGGGAGACTGTCCTCTGGAAACACCATATATTTT. Its translation: CASSLGRLSSGNTIYF.

V and J are TRBV28 and TRBJ2-3, with a weak D call TRBD1 (6 bases). V lost 10 bases and J 0 bases, leaving 17 bases between the germline ends. The CDR3 runs to 15 residues. Looked up from germline, CDR1 is MDHEN and CDR2 is SYDVKM. The CDR3 loop is CATQFRDTSTDTQYF. The CDR3 region has the DNA TGTGCCACCCAATTTCGGGACACAAGCACAGATACGCAGTATTTT.

There are a few counts of this clonotype. The V and J genes are TRBV4-1 and TRBJ2-1; tentatively, D is TRBD1 (6 bases). The CDR3 spans 16 residues. Germline CDR1 and CDR2: MGHRA and YSYEKL. V gave up 4 bases and J gave up 6 bases, with 19 bases separating them. CDR3 protein: CASSREGRGFGNEQFF. The CDR3 region has the DNA TGCGCCAGCAGCCGAGAGGGAAGGGGGTTTGGCAATGAGCAGTTCTTC.

In its sample, this clonotype was seen many times. The genes are TRBV5-1 and TRBJ2-1; 8 bases map to TRBD2. CDR3 size: 17 residues. Trimming at V came to 4 bases and at J to 0 bases, leaving 9 bases not matched to a gene. Per the germline V gene, CDR1 is SGHRS and CDR2 is YFSETQ. For the CDR3, the DNA is TGCGCCAGCAGCACCAGAGCGGGAGCGGGCTCCTACAATGAGCAGTTCTTC. Its translation is CASSTRAGAGSYNEQFF. The full variable domain, its missing parts supplied by reference TRBV5-1 and TRBJ2-1, is KAGVTQTPRYLIKTRGQQVTLSCSPISGHRSVSWYQQTPGQGLQFLFEYFSETQRNKGNFPGRFSGRQFSNSRSEMNVSTLELGDSALYLCASSTRAGAGSYNEQFFGPGTRLTVL.

This chain links TRBV7-2 with TRBJ2-5, with TRBD2 matching 10 bases. The CDR3 is 15 residues long. V shed 3 bases, J shed 3 bases, and the junction held 4 bases outside the gene matches. Looked up from germline, CDR1 is SGHTA and CDR2 is FQGNSA. The CDR3 reads CASSLGTSAEETQYF. Written as DNA, the CDR3 is TGTGCCAGCAGCTTGGGGACTAGCGCAGAAGAGACCCAGTACTTC.

This clonotype was counted only a few times. The rearrangement links TRBV2 to TRBJ1-4; 7 positions agree with TRBD1. Germline values: CDR1 SNHLY, CDR2 FYNNEI. The CDR3 runs to 14 residues. With 6 bases clipped from V and 4 bases from J, the junction kept 5 bases outside the gene matches. This CDR3 reads CASRGDSLNEKLFF. CDR3 bases: TGTGCCAGCAGGGGGGACAGCCTTAATGAAAAACTGTTTTTT.

The V and J genes are TRBV15 and TRBJ2-3; D not resolved. This CDR3 contains 13 residues. Trimming left V 5 bases short and J 0 bases short, with 6 bases between. Germline CDR1 LNHNV, CDR2 YYDKDF (reference sequence). This chain's CDR3 is CATSWPSTDTQYF. CDR3 coding DNA: TGTGCCACCAGCTGGCCAAGCACAGATACGCAGTATTTT.

This clonotype has more than one count but fewer than ten. The J gene is TRBJ2-7, the V gene TRBV12-3 or TRBV12-4; TRBD1 is a possible D gene (6 bases). V was pared by 7 bases and J by 0 bases, with 16 bases between. The CDR3 contains 15 residues. The CDR3 DNA is TGTGCCAGCACCCAGGCCCAGGGGAGCTCCTACGAGCAGTACTTC. Translated: CASTQAQGSSYEQYF.

The sample holds a few counts of this clonotype. The chain uses TRBV5-1 and TRBJ2-1; TRBD2 agrees at 11 bases. CDR1 is SGHRS, CDR2 YFSETQ, per germline. J gave up 6 bases and V 4 bases, and 12 bases lay outside the gene matches. The CDR3 is made up of 17 amino acids. CDR3 DNA sequence: TGCGCCAGCAGCCCTTGGACTAGCGGGCGCGGCATCAATGAGCAGTTCTTC. This translates into CASSPWTSGRGINEQFF.

This clonotype was seen ten or more times. J is TRBJ1-5 and V is TRBV2; 9 nucleotides line up with TRBD1. Germline trimming cut 1 base from V and 0 bases from J; bases unmatched to any gene: 10. The CDR3 is 19 residues long. The germline CDR1 and CDR2 sequences are SNHLY and FYNNEI. This CDR3 reads CASSEVSWGQGHSNQPQHF. The CDR3 bases are TGTGCCAGCAGTGAAGTTTCGTGGGGACAGGGACATAGCAATCAGCCCCAGCATTTT.